The entry that follows covers one T cell receptor (beta chain) sequence. These data come from a study of blood T cell repertoires in COVID-19. As for the study in general: Material from acute and convalescent COVID-19 was sourced from the United States, Italy and Spain. The analysed material was cDNA or gDNA that came from T cells, B-cell-depleted T cells, or PBMCs.

The V gene end was trimmed by 6 bases and the J gene end by 4 bases; junction bases not matched to a gene: 8. The CDR3 contains 14 residues. The germline V gene encodes CDR1 MDHEN and CDR2 SYDVKM. Study processing details: The authors estimated nucleated cell counts from reference gene primer amplification. Sequencing was performed with immunoSEQ multiplex PCR; in TCRdb, only in-frame clones are kept and a portion is missing. V and J calls and clone size come straight from that table; D and trimming were deduced from the DNA. The table includes approximately 150,000 clones, over 80% detected once. The TCR originated in a woman in her sixties or seventies with acute or convalescent COVID-19. The specimen sequenced was peripheral blood. The chain uses TRBV28 and TRBJ1-2, with 7 bases matching TRBD1. This CDR3 is CASSPARTGYGYTF. CDR3 sequence (DNA): TGTGCCAGCAGCCCGGCGAGGACAGGCTATGGCTACACCTTC.